A single sample gave rise to the 24 T cell receptor beta chains below, sequenced in a study of identical twins (dated by TCRdb to between 2015 and 2016). The receptor library was made with 5' RACE. TCRdb names Illumina HiSeq 2000 as the instrument used. TCRdb reprocessing: public reads trimmed at Q25 with fastp, clones called with MiXCR, in-frame beta chains kept. All rows with the same CDR3 protein become a single entry with the most common DNA and genes. Here the sample has under 250,000 distinct CDR3 sequences; roughly 13% occur a single time. Clones ranked in the top ten supply about 3.9% of the sample. The data also belong to a second study, concerning yellow fever vaccine responses in identical twins.

The sequencing sample was made of memory (CD45RO+) T cells sorted from blood. The intended sense of this specimen's cell subset or site label: CD45RO+ enriched T cells. These TCRs come from a woman under 30 in good health.

Ten or more counts support this clonotype. Written as DNA, the CDR3 is TGTGCCAGCAGCTCCGGACAGGGATTCAATCAGCCCCAGCATTTT. Translated: CASSSGQGFNQPQHF. The chain links TRBV28 to TRBJ1-5; 8 positions match TRBD1. From germline, CDR1 is MDHEN and CDR2 SYDVKM. Trimming took 6 bases from V and 3 from J; bases not matched to a gene: 7. The CDR3 runs 15 residues.

V is TRBV4-3 and J is TRBJ1-6, with D maybe TRBD1 (5 bases). CDR1 and CDR2 (germline): LGHNA, YSLEER. The V and J ends lost 1 base and 9 bases respectively, with 13 bases between them. The CDR3 totals 15 residues. The CDR3 reads CASSQGAGSSSPLHF. CDR3 nucleotide sequence: TGCGCCAGCAGCCAAGGCGCAGGGAGTAGTTCACCCCTCCACTTT.

This clonotype appeared many times. The genes are TRBV5-1 and TRBJ1-5; 7 nucleotides match TRBD1. The J segment lost 3 bases and the V segment lost 6 bases, leaving 6 bases of the junction unmatched. Germline CDR1 SGHRS, CDR2 YFSETQ. The CDR3 totals 14 residues. In DNA form, the CDR3 reads TGCGCCAGCACGACAGGGATCCTCAATCAGCCCCAGCATTTT. Protein product: CASTTGILNQPQHF.

This clonotype was counted ten times or more. The chain employs TRBV15 and TRBJ2-3; 10 bases line up with TRBD2. Germline V lookup: CDR1 LNHNV, CDR2 YYDKDF (reference sequence). The CDR3 spans 14 residues. V lost 8 bases, J lost 2 bases, and 4 bases stayed unmatched. The CDR3 sequence: CATRTSGNTDTQYF. The CDR3 DNA follows: TGTGCCACCCGGACTAGCGGCAACACAGATACGCAGTATTTT.

This rearrangement joins TRBV5-6 to TRBJ2-2; no definite D call. This CDR3 is built from 14 residues. CDR1 and CDR2 (germline): SGHDT, YYEEEE. V was shortened by 4 bases and J by 4 bases, with 11 bases between the two germline ends. CDR3 region: CASSHPRRTGELFF. The DNA of the CDR3 is TGTGCCAGCAGCCACCCGAGGCGCACCGGGGAGCTGTTTTTT.

This clonotype has more than one count but fewer than ten. V usage is TRBV2 and J usage is TRBJ2-3; D remains ambiguous. The CDR3 has 13 residues. The V end lost 4 bases, the J end lost 4 bases, and 9 bases lay between the germline ends. Germline loops: CDR1 SNHLY, CDR2 FYNNEI. The DNA of the CDR3 is TGTGCCAGCAGTGTACGATCTCCAGATACGCAGTATTTT. Amino acid sequence: CASSVRSPDTQYF.

The rearrangement links TRBV12-3 or TRBV12-4 to TRBJ1-1; D is perhaps TRBD1 (5 bases). The V end lost 5 bases, the J end lost 11 bases, and 24 bases lay between the germline ends. The CDR3 covers 15 residues. Written as DNA, the CDR3 is TGTGCCAGCAGTCTGCTCCGGGACCTTGGGGTCGGGGCTTTCTTT. Encoded protein: CASSLLRDLGVGAFF.

This clonotype was picked up a small number of times. The chain is built from TRBV5-1 and TRBJ2-3; perhaps TRBD2 as D (5 bases). The V and J ends lost 4 bases and 0 bases respectively, with 12 bases between them. Germline V lookup: CDR1 SGHRS, CDR2 YFSETQ. CDR3 length equals 15 residues. This CDR3 reads CASSRADSSTDTQYF. The CDR3 nucleotides read TGCGCCAGCAGCCGTGCGGACTCTAGCACAGATACGCAGTATTTT.

V is TRBV20-1 and J is TRBJ1-5; no clear D gene. Germline values: CDR1 DFQATT, CDR2 SNEGSKA (reference sequence). Trimming took off 6 bases at V and 3 bases at J, with 18 bases between the two ends. The CDR3 loop spans 15 amino acids. The CDR3 DNA sequence: TGCAGTGCCACCAGCAGTCGGAGAATCAATCAGCCCCAGCATTTT. Encoded protein: CSATSSRRINQPQHF.

This clonotype turned up a few times. The V call is TRBV20-1, the J call TRBJ2-7; TRBD1 matches at 7 bases. The CDR3 contains 12 residues. Germline V lookup: CDR1 DFQATT, CDR2 SNEGSKA (reference sequence). Trimming removed 5 bases from V and 4 bases from J; junction bases left unmatched: 5. The CDR3 reads CSAPDRVYEQYF. CDR3 nucleotides: TGCAGTGCTCCTGACAGGGTATACGAGCAGTACTTC.

The V call is TRBV6-2 or TRBV6-3, the J call TRBJ2-1; 7 bases map to TRBD2. This CDR3 is built from 15 residues. The V gene's germline CDR1 is MNHEY and CDR2 SVGEGT. V lost 6 bases, J lost 7 bases, and 12 bases stayed unmatched. CDR3 region: CASSSAWGGVNEQFF. The CDR3 DNA follows: TGTGCCAGCAGCTCTGCGTGGGGGGGAGTGAATGAGCAGTTCTTC.

This clonotype showed up just a few times. This chain uses TRBV28 with TRBJ1-5, with unresolved D. Germline CDR1 is MDHEN and CDR2 is SYDVKM. V lost 6 bases and J lost 4, with 13 bases in between. This CDR3 region has 14 residues. This chain's CDR3 is CASRTSTRNQPQHF. The CDR3 bases are TGTGCCAGCAGAACCTCAACACGTAATCAGCCCCAGCATTTT.

This clonotype occurred a few times. This rearrangement joins TRBV20-1 to TRBJ1-4; 7 positions match TRBD1. Germline CDR1 DFQATT, CDR2 SNEGSKA (reference sequence). With 3 bases clipped from V and 5 bases from J, the junction kept 6 bases outside the gene matches. This CDR3 is built from 14 residues. As DNA, the CDR3 is TGCAGTGCTAGCCAACAGGGGTTAAATGAAAAACTGTTTTTT. As protein: CSASQQGLNEKLFF.

This clonotype has only a few counts. The chain employs TRBV29-1 and TRBJ1-2; the D is unclear. The CDR3 totals 12 residues. Trimming pared 7 bases from V and 8 bases from J, leaving 17 bases between. Germline values: CDR1 SQVTM, CDR2 ANQGSEA. The CDR3 here is CSAQEGGSGYTF. The DNA of the CDR3 is TGCAGCGCCCAAGAGGGTGGTTCGGGCTACACCTTC.

This clonotype was seen ten or more times. This chain uses TRBV10-3 with TRBJ2-1; 7 bases are a match to TRBD2. Germline V gene data show CDR1 as ENHRY and CDR2 as SYGVKD. CDR3 length: 14 residues. With V trimmed by 6 bases and J by 6 bases, 8 bases remained unmatched. CDR3 sequence: CAIRESGTGNEQFF. As DNA, the CDR3 is TGTGCCATCAGGGAGAGCGGGACCGGCAATGAGCAGTTCTTC.

The chain combines TRBV6-4 with TRBJ2-1, with 7 bases identical to TRBD2. Trimming removed 3 bases from V and 2 bases from J; junction bases left unmatched: 4. The CDR3 totals 15 residues. The germline CDR1 and CDR2 sequences are MRHNA and SNTAGT. In DNA form, the CDR3 reads TGTGCCAGCAGTGATTCGGGAGGCGCCTACAATGAGCAGTTCTTC. Encoded protein: CASSDSGGAYNEQFF.

This clonotype was counted many times. Here the CDR3 DNA reads TGCGCCAGCAGCTTGGAGGCGGCGACTAACTATGGCTACACCTTC. This gives the protein CASSLEAATNYGYTF. The rearrangement links TRBV5-1 to TRBJ1-2; no clear D gene. Germline values: CDR1 SGHRS, CDR2 YFSETQ. V dropped 0 bases and J dropped 0 bases, with 9 bases sitting between them. The CDR3 is made up of 15 amino acids.

As to this clonotype: This may come from a read error, since a much larger clone is one base off. This sequence joins TRBV28 and TRBJ1-4; no clear D gene. This CDR3 is 14 amino acids long. Trimming removed 4 bases from V and 9 bases from J, with 15 bases in between. Germline CDR1 reads MDHEN; CDR2 reads SYDVKM. The CDR3, as DNA: TGTGCCAGCAGTTCGGACCGCCGGTACCAAAAACTGTTTTTT. Its translation: CASSSDRRYQKLFF.

This clonotype was found many times. The rearrangement uses TRBV29-1 and TRBJ1-2; tentatively, D is TRBD1 (5 bases). This CDR3 comprises 17 residues. The V and J ends lost 0 bases and 6 bases respectively, with 23 bases between them. Germline V gene sequence: CDR1 SQVTM, CDR2 ANQGSEA. This chain's CDR3 is CSVEDGLFRGSKNGYTF. The CDR3, as DNA: TGCAGCGTTGAAGATGGTTTGTTTAGGGGAAGTAAAAATGGCTACACCTTC.

This clonotype has more than one count but fewer than ten. The J gene is TRBJ2-1, the V gene TRBV20-1; 12 bases match TRBD1. The CDR3 extends over 15 amino acids. Germline V gene data show CDR1 as DFQATT and CDR2 as SNEGSKA (reference sequence). V gave up 0 bases and J gave up 7 bases; unmatched junction bases: 4. CDR3 bases: TGCAGTGCTAGAGAGTGGGACAGGGGGCAGAATGAGCAGTTCTTC. It translates to CSAREWDRGQNEQFF.

This clonotype has just a few counts. This sequence joins TRBV27 and TRBJ2-1; tentatively, D is TRBD2 (6 bases). This CDR3 comprises 13 residues. V was cut by 3 bases and J by 13 bases, with 16 bases left in between. Per the germline V gene, CDR1 is MNHEY and CDR2 is SMNVEV (reference sequence). CDR3 region: CASSFLALNPQFF. For the CDR3, the DNA is TGTGCCAGCAGTTTCCTAGCGTTAAACCCCCAGTTCTTC.

This clonotype has only a few counts. The chain employs TRBV7-2 and TRBJ1-3; D is undetermined. Germline loops: CDR1 SGHTA, CDR2 FQGNSA. The germline V and J ends were trimmed by 6 bases and 3 bases, with 3 bases remaining between them. This CDR3 region has 11 residues. The CDR3 region has the DNA TGTGCCAGCAGTAATGGAAACACCATATATTTT. Its translation: CASSNGNTIYF. Based on the CDR3 plus reference TRBV7-2 and TRBJ1-3, the full variable domain is GAGVSQSPSNKVTEKGKDVELRCDPISGHTALYWYRQSLGQGLEFLIYFQGNSAPDKSGLPSDRFSAERTGGSVSTLTIQRTQQEDSAVYLCASSNGNTIYFGEGSWLTVV.

The chain combines TRBV29-1 with TRBJ2-7, with a weak D call TRBD2 (8 bases). This CDR3 contains 13 residues. Trimming left V 7 bases short and J 4 bases short, with 17 bases between. Germline CDR1 SQVTM, CDR2 ANQGSEA. The CDR3 DNA reads as TGCAGCGCCCGGGGGGGACAGCTGTACGAGCAGTACTTC. Protein: CSARGGQLYEQYF.

This clonotype was seen many times. The chain carries TRBV12-3 or TRBV12-4 and TRBJ2-5; D uncertain. This CDR3 has 16 residues. Trimming took off 2 bases at V and 5 bases at J, with 18 bases between the two ends. The CDR3 loop reads CASSLSVPDHRETQYF. Written as DNA, the CDR3 is TGTGCCAGCAGTTTAAGTGTGCCCGATCACCGGGAGACCCAGTACTTC.